These T cell receptor beta chains were read from a single sample in a study of T cell changes during pregnancy in multiple sclerosis. The data were produced by immunoSEQ multiplex PCR, yet TCRdb's version contains in-frame clones alone and is incomplete. The table records under 35,000 clones, 85% to 90% of them present only once. The sequenced sample was CD8+ T cells from peripheral blood mononuclear cells, obtained before pregnancy. The receptor source for this set is a female donor with multiple sclerosis, enrolled in a pregnancy study. CDR3s include the opening cysteine and the closing phenylalanine or tryptophan. D genes are given only for firm matches. Size tells how often a clone was seen (once, few, many) or the class of an expanded clone, and some rows leave it out.

once,TRBJ2-2,TRBV5-8,13,TRBD2,CASTWGLDGELFF,TGTGCCAGCACCTGGGGACTAGACGGGGAGCTGTTTTTT
.,TRBJ1-1,TRBV7-9,16,TRBD1,CASSPRRGLMNTEAFF,TGTGCCAGCAGCCCTAGGAGGGGGCTCATGAACACTGAAGCTTTCTTT
.,TRBJ2-1,TRBV4-2,17,TRBD2,CASSQEWTSGVRAEQFF,TGTGCCAGCAGCCAAGAGTGGACTAGCGGGGTCCGGGCTGAGCAGTTCTTC
once,TRBJ2-1,TRBV19,14,.,CAPSGTPNNNEQFF,TGTGCCCCCTCCGGGACACCTAACAACAATGAGCAGTTCTTC
.,TRBJ1-1,TRBV4-3,17,.,CASSQDTEDFQTPEAFF,TGCGCCAGCAGCCAAGATACCGAGGATTTTCAAACTCCTGAAGCTTTCTTT
.,TRBJ1-1,TRBV11-2,14,.,CASSLDAGNTEAFF,TGTGCCAGCAGCTTAGACGCGGGGAACACTGAAGCTTTCTTT
.,TRBJ2-2,TRBV6-1,14,.,CASRRGGHAGELFF,TGTGCCAGCAGGAGGGGGGGGCATGCCGGGGAGCTGTTTTTT
.,TRBJ2-1,TRBV27,17,TRBD1,CASSLEGTAISYNEQFF,TGTGCCAGCAGTTTAGAGGGGACAGCTATCTCCTACAATGAGCAGTTCTTC
.,TRBJ1-2,TRBV27,13,.,CASSRGIVDGYTF,TGTGCCAGCAGTAGGGGAATAGTGGACGGCTACACCTTC
.,TRBJ1-5,TRBV5-6,13,TRBD1,CASSQGGGQPQHF,TGTGCCAGCAGCCAAGGGGGCGGGCAGCCCCAGCATTTT
.,TRBJ2-1,TRBV9,13,.,CASSPLTGGEQFF,TGTGCCAGCAGCCCCCTCACCGGGGGTGAGCAGTTCTTC
once,TRBJ2-3,TRBV2,17,TRBD2,CASSEPSSGGLTDTQYF,TGTGCCAGCAGTGAGCCCTCGAGCGGGGGGCTCACAGATACGCAGTATTTT
few,TRBJ2-1,TRBV4-1,15,.,CASSLGPGVYNEQFF,TGCGCCAGCAGCTTAGGTCCGGGTGTCTACAATGAGCAGTTCTTC
.,TRBJ2-7,TRBV2,14,.,CASSGTQAENEQYF,TGTGCCAGCAGTGGGACTCAAGCAGAAAACGAGCAGTACTTC
.,TRBJ1-1,TRBV27,13,.,CASSFGQNTEAFF,TGTGCCAGCAGTTTTGGCCAGAACACTGAAGCTTTCTTT
.,TRBJ1-2,TRBV30,13,TRBD1,CACPGQGKYGYTF,TGTGCCTGCCCGGGACAGGGAAAGTACGGCTACACCTTC
once,TRBJ1-1,TRBV19,14,.,CASRLTGLDTEAFF,TGTGCCAGTAGACTAACAGGGCTCGACACTGAAGCTTTCTTT
.,TRBJ2-1,TRBV15,13,.,CATSRRGFNEQFF,TGTGCCACCAGCAGAAGGGGGTTCAATGAGCAGTTCTTC
once,TRBJ2-2,TRBV28,15,TRBD2,CASSLTGGGTGELFF,TGTGCCAGCAGTTTAACCGGGGGGGGCACCGGGGAGCTGTTTTTT
.,TRBJ2-7,TRBV27,14,TRBD2,CASSESGALLEQYF,TGTGCCAGCAGTGAAAGCGGGGCCCTCCTCGAGCAGTACTTC
.,TRBJ2-3,TRBV10-3,15,.,CAISEGGTRTDTQYF,TGTGCCATCAGTGAGGGTGGGACTCGCACAGATACGCAGTATTTT
.,TRBJ2-3,TRBV2,16,TRBD1,CASSEARGYRGDTQYF,TGTGCCAGCAGTGAGGCCAGGGGGTACCGTGGAGATACGCAGTATTTT
.,TRBJ1-1,TRBV5-6,13,.,CASSLAGSGEAFF,TGTGCCAGCAGCTTGGCCGGGTCGGGTGAAGCTTTCTTT
.,TRBJ2-1,TRBV6-5,12,.,CASRLSDYEQFF,TGTGCCAGCAGGCTAAGCGATTATGAGCAGTTCTTC
.,TRBJ1-3,TRBV20-1,11,.,CSARSGNTIYF,TGCAGTGCTAGATCGGGAAACACCATATATTTT
few,TRBJ1-1,TRBV19,14,TRBD1,CASRQGAMGTEAFF,TGTGCCAGTAGGCAGGGGGCGATGGGGACTGAAGCTTTCTTT
.,TRBJ2-1,TRBV25-1,16,TRBD1,CASSGRDRGKVNEQFF,TGTGCCAGCAGTGGTCGGGACAGGGGAAAAGTCAATGAGCAGTTCTTC